The 20 T cell receptor beta chains in this list originate from one sample, sequenced in a study of T cells after yellow fever vaccination. One entry per CDR3 protein results from TCRdb running MiXCR on the 5' RACE reads. The table has around 200,000 distinct CDR3 sequences, approximately 10% seen once. The source was CD8+ T cells sorted from PBMCs, collected 15 days after the yellow fever booster vaccination. All receptors come from a man aged 18 to 30 who received the YFV17D yellow fever vaccine.

This clonotype was counted between two and nine times. The chain has TRBV29-1 and TRBJ2-5; D gene ambiguous. The CDR3 is 12 residues long. In germline, CDR1 is SQVTM, CDR2 ANQGSEA. V shed 4 bases and J shed 0 bases, with 6 bases lying between them. The CDR3 coding sequence is TGCAGCGTTGTTCAGAACCAAGAGACCCAGTACTTC. Translation: CSVVQNQETQYF.

The sample holds one count of this clonotype. The chain combines TRBV28 with TRBJ2-5; 10 bases line up with TRBD2. Trimming cost V 8 bases and J 1 base; bases outside gene matches: 10. Germline CDR1 and CDR2: MDHEN and SYDVKM. This CDR3 spans 16 amino acids. As DNA, the CDR3 is TGTGCCAGCGGGCCGCGGCTAGCGGGGGTCCAAGAGACCCAGTACTTC. It codes for CASGPRLAGVQETQYF.

DNA of the CDR3: TGCGCCAGCAGCCAAGATTGGGGGGCGGGAGGGGAGCTGTTTTTT. Protein product: CASSQDWGAGGELFF. The J gene is TRBJ2-2, the V gene TRBV4-3; either TRBD1 or TRBD2 may supply D (6 bases each). Germline V CDR1 and CDR2: LGHNA, YSLEER. The germline V and J ends were trimmed by 0 bases and 8 bases, with 13 bases remaining between them. CDR3 size: 15 residues.

As concerns this clonotype: The junction departs from the called germline gene at one end, perhaps through a read error. This rearrangement joins TRBV5-1 to TRBJ2-1; a possible D gene is TRBD1 (5 bases). The CDR3 has 14 residues. Germline V gene lookup returns CDR1 SGHRS and CDR2 YFSETQ. In DNA, the CDR3 is TGCGACAGCAGCTTCCCAGGGTTAGGTAATGAGCAGTTCTTC. Translation: CDSSFPGLGNEQFF.

This clonotype was detected only a few times. The chain couples TRBV9 to TRBJ1-1; TRBD1 agrees at 10 bases. V shed 0 bases, J shed 5 bases, and the junction held 7 bases outside the gene matches. This CDR3 is 16 amino acids long. Per germline, CDR1 SGDLS and CDR2 YYNGEE. The CDR3 is CASSVVVTGGNTEAFF. CDR3 nucleotide sequence: TGTGCCAGCAGCGTAGTGGTGACAGGGGGCAATACTGAAGCTTTCTTT.

The chain uses TRBV9 and TRBJ1-4, with 11 bases aligning to TRBD1. The CDR3 is 15 residues long. Per the germline V gene, CDR1 is SGDLS and CDR2 is YYNGEE. The junction had 8 bases not matched to a gene; V was cut back by 4 bases and J by 9 bases. CDR3: CASSPWDRGSKKLFF. In nucleotides, the CDR3 is TGTGCCAGCAGCCCCTGGGACAGGGGGTCGAAAAAACTGTTTTTT.

The V call is TRBV4-1, the J call TRBJ1-2, with 7 bases matching TRBD1. Trimming took 1 base from V and 6 from J; bases not matched to a gene: 2. The germline gives CDR1 MGHRA, CDR2 YSYEKL. The CDR3 is 13 amino acids. The CDR3 loop is CASSQGQGDGYTF. The CDR3 DNA follows: TGCGCCAGCAGCCAAGGACAGGGTGATGGCTACACCTTC.

The sample holds a few counts of this clonotype. The chain employs TRBV27 and TRBJ1-1; D might be TRBD1 (5 bases). V was cut by 0 bases and J by 0 bases, with 14 bases left in between. This CDR3 has 17 amino acids. The germline V gene has CDR1 MNHEY and CDR2 SMNVEV (reference sequence). The CDR3 is CASSLSSGHLMNTEAFF. The DNA for the CDR3 is TGTGCCAGCAGTTTATCGTCTGGACACCTTATGAACACTGAAGCTTTCTTT.

This clonotype was counted only a few times. The chain uses TRBV29-1 and TRBJ1-1; D not resolved. V was pared by 3 bases and J by 3 bases, with 8 bases between. The germline V gene has CDR1 SQVTM and CDR2 ANQGSEA. The CDR3 runs 12 residues. Here the CDR3 DNA reads TGCAGCGTTGAGGGCCAGTACACTGAAGCTTTCTTT. Protein sequence: CSVEGQYTEAFF. The full variable domain, its missing parts supplied by reference TRBV29-1 and TRBJ1-1, is SAVISQKPSRDICQRGTSLTIQCQVDSQVTMMFWYRQQPGQSLTLIATANQGSEATYESGFVIDKFPISRPNLTFSTLTVSNMSPEDSSIYLCSVEGQYTEAFFGQGTRLTVV.

V is TRBV7-9 and J is TRBJ1-5; no firm D call. V was pared by 5 bases and J by 1 base, with 9 bases between. Germline V gene lookup returns CDR1 SEHNR and CDR2 FQNEAQ (reference sequence). There are 14 residues in the CDR3. Written as DNA, the CDR3 is TGTGCCAGCAGCGTTACCGGCAGCAATCAGCCCCAGCATTTT. Its translation is CASSVTGSNQPQHF. Filled out from reference TRBV7-9 and TRBJ1-5, the complete variable domain reads DTGVSQNPRHKITKRGQNVTFRCDPISEHNRLYWYRQTLGQGPEFLTYFQNEAQLEKSRLLSDRFSAERPKGSFSTLEIQRTEQGDSAMYLCASSVTGSNQPQHFGDGTRLSIL.

This clonotype was counted a few times. The chain uses TRBV12-3 or TRBV12-4 and TRBJ1-1; D is uncertain. This CDR3 is built from 12 residues. The V and J ends lost 7 bases and 4 bases respectively, with 10 bases between them. CDR3 sequence: CASTDPGTEAFF. CDR3 bases: TGTGCCAGCACGGACCCGGGCACTGAAGCTTTCTTT.

This chain links TRBV6-2 or TRBV6-3 with TRBJ2-3, with 10 positions matching TRBD2. The CDR3 sequence is 15 residues long. V lost 6 bases to trimming and J lost 2 bases; unmatched junction nucleotides: 5. Germline assignment: CDR1 MNHEY and CDR2 SVGEGT. The CDR3 here is CASRRTSGLTDTQYF. DNA for the CDR3: TGTGCCAGCAGAAGGACTAGCGGACTCACAGATACGCAGTATTTT.

The chain joins TRBV5-1 to TRBJ2-7, with D perhaps matching TRBD1 (6 bases). CDR1 SGHRS and CDR2 YFSETQ come from the germline V gene. This CDR3 spans 13 amino acids. V lost 6 bases and J 1 base, leaving 11 bases between the germline ends. DNA of the CDR3: TGCGCCAGCACCCCGGACAGATCCTACGAGCAGTACTTC. It yields the protein CASTPDRSYEQYF.

This clonotype was counted only a few times. A junction end diverges from the germline sequence, so it may reflect a read error. The chain carries TRBV12-5 and TRBJ2-7; 8 nucleotides line up with TRBD1. Germline V gene lookup returns CDR1 LGHNT and CDR2 FRNRAP. The CDR3 runs to 15 residues. The CDR3 here is CASGLAGTGSNEQYF. DNA for the CDR3: TGTGCTAGTGGTCTAGCCGGGACAGGCTCCAACGAGCAGTACTTC.

This clonotype has at least ten counts. This chain uses TRBV7-9 with TRBJ1-5; no clear D. V was shortened by 3 bases and J by 3 bases, with 9 bases between the two germline ends. This CDR3 is built from 14 residues. Germline lookup yields CDR1 SEHNR and CDR2 FQNEAQ (reference sequence). CDR3 residues: CASSFSDTNQPQHF. CDR3 DNA sequence: TGTGCCAGCAGCTTTAGTGACACCAATCAGCCCCAGCATTTT.

At least ten counts were recorded for this clonotype. This chain links TRBV30 with TRBJ2-1, with TRBD2 matching over 10 bases. The CDR3 loop spans 13 amino acids. V trimming: 4 bases; J trimming: 7 bases; junction bases outside the gene matches: 4. CDR1 is GTSNPN, CDR2 SVGIG, per germline (reference sequence). The CDR3 DNA reads TGTGCCTGGACGGCTAGCGGGAGAAATGAGCAGTTCTTC. It is translated as CAWTASGRNEQFF.

The rearrangement links TRBV7-2 to TRBJ2-1, with TRBD1 as a possible D gene (5 bases). The V gene's germline CDR1 is SGHTA and CDR2 FQGNSA. The CDR3 contains 16 residues. Trimming pared 3 bases from V and 8 bases from J, leaving 20 bases between. The CDR3 DNA reads as TGTGCCAGCAGCTTGCTGATGTGGCAGGGTGGGGATGAGCAGTTCTTC. It specifies CASSLLMWQGGDEQFF. Looking up the rest from reference TRBV7-2 and TRBJ2-1 gives the full variable domain: GAGVSQSPSNKVTEKGKDVELRCDPISGHTALYWYRQSLGQGLEFLIYFQGNSAPDKSGLPSDRFSAERTGGSVSTLTIQRTQQEDSAVYLCASSLLMWQGGDEQFFGPGTRLTVL.

This clonotype was recorded at least ten times. V and J are TRBV6-2 or TRBV6-3 and TRBJ1-1, with D perhaps TRBD1 (5 bases). Trimming pared 6 bases from V and 4 bases from J, leaving 15 bases between. The CDR3 covers 14 residues. Germline CDR1 and CDR2: MNHEY and SVGEGT. CDR3 in amino acids: CASSRDGLATEAFF. CDR3 DNA: TGTGCCAGCAGCCGGGACGGGCTTGCCACTGAAGCTTTCTTT.

The chain couples TRBV12-3 or TRBV12-4 to TRBJ1-1; no clear D gene. The CDR3 extends over 11 amino acids. V was clipped by 7 bases and J by 2 bases, with 5 bases between them. This CDR3 reads CASIDNTEAFF. CDR3 DNA: TGTGCCAGCATAGACAACACTGAAGCTTTCTTT.

This clonotype was detected only a few times. V gene TRBV24-1 combines with J gene TRBJ2-2; D ambiguous. This CDR3 spans 13 amino acids. Trimming pared 4 bases from V and 6 bases from J, leaving 8 bases between. Germline assignment: CDR1 KGHDR and CDR2 SFDVKD. CDR3 in DNA: TGTGCCACCAGTGACAGCCCCGCCGGGGAGCTGTTTTTT. Its protein product is CATSDSPAGELFF.